Listed below are T cell receptor beta chains from one sample, sequenced in a study of PD-1 blockade in classical Hodgkin lymphoma. TCRdb's copy holds only in-frame clones and misses some; the assay was immunoSEQ multiplex PCR. The sample includes roughly 25,000 clones, 67% seen only once; the top ten take around 11%. The material sequenced was peripheral blood mononuclear cells (PBMCs), taken before the second cycle of nivolumab. The source of these receptors is a human donor with classical Hodgkin lymphoma. Each CDR3 is given with its conserved first and last residue. Fields, in order: V gene, D gene, clone size, J gene, CDR3 DNA, CDR3 protein. The D gene is left open where the match is weak. The listing skips clone size in some rows; elsewhere it reads once, few, many or a size class.

v_call: TRBV5-6; d_call: NA; clone_size: NA; j_call: TRBJ1-2; cdr3_nt: TGTGCCAGCAGCGGGGGTGCTAACTATGGCTACACCTTC; cdr3_aa: CASSGGANYGYTF
v_call: TRBV19; d_call: NA; clone_size: NA; j_call: TRBJ1-1; cdr3_nt: TGTGCCAGTAGTCCTCTGGCAGACTCAACTGAAGCTTTCTTT; cdr3_aa: CASSPLADSTEAFF
v_call: TRBV19; d_call: NA; clone_size: NA; j_call: TRBJ2-6; cdr3_nt: TGTGCCAGTAGAAGTTTGGCTGGGGCCAACGTCCTGACTTTC; cdr3_aa: CASRSLAGANVLTF
v_call: TRBV28; d_call: TRBD2; clone_size: NA; j_call: TRBJ2-7; cdr3_nt: TGTGCCAGCAGAGTCCCCTCCGGGGGGTTGTTCGAGCAGTACTTC; cdr3_aa: CASRVPSGGLFEQYF
v_call: TRBV19; d_call: NA; clone_size: NA; j_call: TRBJ1-2; cdr3_nt: TGTGCCAGTAGTATCCGACAGGCCGGCTATGGCTACACCTTC; cdr3_aa: CASSIRQAGYGYTF
v_call: TRBV23-1; d_call: NA; clone_size: few; j_call: TRBJ2-1; cdr3_nt: TGCGCCAGCAGTCAATCACCAGGGGGGCATGAGCAGTTCTTC; cdr3_aa: CASSQSPGGHEQFF
v_call: TRBV11-2; d_call: TRBD1; clone_size: NA; j_call: TRBJ2-1; cdr3_nt: TGTGCCAGCAGCGCCCCAGGGGGCCGCGATGAGCAGTTCTTC; cdr3_aa: CASSAPGGRDEQFF
v_call: TRBV7-3; d_call: NA; clone_size: NA; j_call: TRBJ1-6; cdr3_nt: TGTGCCAGCAGCTTTGTGAGAAATTCACCCCTCCACTTT; cdr3_aa: CASSFVRNSPLHF
v_call: TRBV19; d_call: NA; clone_size: NA; j_call: TRBJ2-4; cdr3_nt: TGTGCCAGTAGTACGGCCTCAGGGAACATTCAGTACTTC; cdr3_aa: CASSTASGNIQYF
v_call: TRBV6-6; d_call: TRBD1; clone_size: NA; j_call: TRBJ1-4; cdr3_nt: TGTGCCAGCAGTCCGTGGACAGGGCGGGGTGAAAAACTGTTTTTT; cdr3_aa: CASSPWTGRGEKLFF
v_call: TRBV19; d_call: NA; clone_size: NA; j_call: TRBJ1-6; cdr3_nt: TGTGCCAGTAGTATGGGTGACAGGTCGGTTTCACCCCTCCACTTT; cdr3_aa: CASSMGDRSVSPLHF
v_call: TRBV25-1; d_call: TRBD2; clone_size: few; j_call: TRBJ2-1; cdr3_nt: TGTGCCAGCAGTGAAGGTAGCGGGACCTACAATGAGCAGTTCTTC; cdr3_aa: CASSEGSGTYNEQFF
v_call: TRBV28; d_call: TRBD2; clone_size: medium-sized; j_call: TRBJ2-3; cdr3_nt: TGTGCCACCCTACAAGCGGGAGGGCCTGGGGCAGATACGCAGTATTTT; cdr3_aa: CATLQAGGPGADTQYF
v_call: TRBV5-1; d_call: NA; clone_size: NA; j_call: TRBJ2-7; cdr3_nt: TGCGCCAGCGGACTACAGGGCGGCGAGCAGTACTTC; cdr3_aa: CASGLQGGEQYF
v_call: TRBV6-5; d_call: NA; clone_size: NA; j_call: TRBJ1-2; cdr3_nt: TGTGCCAGCAGTGCCCAGAACTATGGCTACACCTTC; cdr3_aa: CASSAQNYGYTF
v_call: TRBV6-5; d_call: TRBD1; clone_size: NA; j_call: TRBJ2-7; cdr3_nt: TGTGCCAGCAGTTACTCCGCGACAGGGAGCTACGAGCAGTACTTC; cdr3_aa: CASSYSATGSYEQYF
v_call: TRBV30; d_call: NA; clone_size: NA; j_call: TRBJ1-2; cdr3_nt: TGTGCCTGGACCGAAAACTATGGCTACACCTTC; cdr3_aa: CAWTENYGYTF
v_call: TRBV11-2; d_call: NA; clone_size: NA; j_call: TRBJ1-6; cdr3_nt: TGTGCCAGCAGCGTAGACGGGACTCATTATAATTCACCCCTCCACTTT; cdr3_aa: CASSVDGTHYNSPLHF
v_call: TRBV29-1; d_call: TRBD1; clone_size: once; j_call: TRBJ1-2; cdr3_nt: TGCAGCGTTGGTGGACAGGTCGGAATCTATGGCTACACCTTC; cdr3_aa: CSVGGQVGIYGYTF
v_call: TRBV7-2; d_call: TRBD2; clone_size: NA; j_call: TRBJ2-7; cdr3_nt: TGTGCCAGCAGCTTATATGGGATAGCGGGAGGCCTTCGGTACGAGCAGTACTTC; cdr3_aa: CASSLYGIAGGLRYEQYF
v_call: TRBV6-5; d_call: NA; clone_size: NA; j_call: TRBJ1-2; cdr3_nt: TGTGCCAGCGGCACCCATACGGACGCCGTCTATGGCTACACCTTC; cdr3_aa: CASGTHTDAVYGYTF
v_call: TRBV18; d_call: NA; clone_size: NA; j_call: TRBJ2-1; cdr3_nt: TGTGCCAGCTCACAAGTGCGGACGAGCTCCTACAATGAGCAGTTCTTC; cdr3_aa: CASSQVRTSSYNEQFF
v_call: TRBV5-5; d_call: NA; clone_size: NA; j_call: TRBJ1-1; cdr3_nt: TGTGCCAGCAGCTTAGACGGGCTCCTCTTAGGTGCCGAAGCTTTCTTT; cdr3_aa: CASSLDGLLLGAEAFF
v_call: TRBV19; d_call: NA; clone_size: NA; j_call: TRBJ2-5; cdr3_nt: TGTGCCAGTAGTATAGTCGGACTACCTATTTACCAAGAGACCCAGTACTTC; cdr3_aa: CASSIVGLPIYQETQYF
v_call: TRBV27; d_call: TRBD1; clone_size: NA; j_call: TRBJ1-2; cdr3_nt: TGTGCCAGCAGTCCGCGGACAGGGGTAGCTAACTATGGCTACACCTTC; cdr3_aa: CASSPRTGVANYGYTF
v_call: TRBV27; d_call: NA; clone_size: once; j_call: TRBJ2-5; cdr3_nt: TGTGCCAGCAGTTTATTAGGGGAGACCCAGTACTTC; cdr3_aa: CASSLLGETQYF
v_call: TRBV28; d_call: NA; clone_size: NA; j_call: TRBJ1-1; cdr3_nt: TGTGCCAGCAGTTTCCCAACCCCCACTGAAGCTTTCTTT; cdr3_aa: CASSFPTPTEAFF
v_call: TRBV4-2; d_call: NA; clone_size: few; j_call: TRBJ2-3; cdr3_nt: TGTGCCAGCAGCCAAGAAGGGGGACAATCCAGCACAGATACGCAGTATTTT; cdr3_aa: CASSQEGGQSSTDTQYF
v_call: TRBV7-2; d_call: NA; clone_size: NA; j_call: TRBJ1-1; cdr3_nt: TGTGCCAGCAGCCACCTCGACACTGGGATGACTGAAGCTTTCTTT; cdr3_aa: CASSHLDTGMTEAFF
v_call: TRBV4-3; d_call: NA; clone_size: NA; j_call: TRBJ2-3; cdr3_nt: TGCGCCAGCAGCCCGTATCTATCTGGAGGTGGCTCAGATACGCAGTATTTT; cdr3_aa: CASSPYLSGGGSDTQYF
v_call: TRBV4-3; d_call: NA; clone_size: few; j_call: TRBJ1-6; cdr3_nt: TGCGCCAGCAGCCAGGCGGGAGGGCCCAATTCACCCCTCCACTTT; cdr3_aa: CASSQAGGPNSPLHF
v_call: TRBV2; d_call: NA; clone_size: NA; j_call: TRBJ2-2; cdr3_nt: TGTGCCAGCAGTCAAGAGGGACTCAACACCGGGGAGCTGTTTTTT; cdr3_aa: CASSQEGLNTGELFF
v_call: TRBV7-2; d_call: NA; clone_size: NA; j_call: TRBJ1-5; cdr3_nt: TGTGCCAGCAGCTTAGAAGGGATGGGGGGTCAGCCCCAGCATTTT; cdr3_aa: CASSLEGMGGQPQHF
v_call: TRBV27; d_call: NA; clone_size: NA; j_call: TRBJ1-4; cdr3_nt: TGTGCCAGCAGTTTATTTCGAGGGTTGGGCGCAACTAATGAAAAACTGTTTTTT; cdr3_aa: CASSLFRGLGATNEKLFF
v_call: TRBV5-4; d_call: TRBD2; clone_size: NA; j_call: TRBJ2-5; cdr3_nt: TGTGCCAGCAGTCTAGCGGGGGCAGGGGAGACCCAGTACTTC; cdr3_aa: CASSLAGAGETQYF
v_call: TRBV6-6; d_call: NA; clone_size: NA; j_call: TRBJ2-7; cdr3_nt: TGTGCCAGCAGTTACAAAGTAGGGTACGAGCAGTACTTC; cdr3_aa: CASSYKVGYEQYF
v_call: TRBV7-2; d_call: NA; clone_size: NA; j_call: TRBJ2-5; cdr3_nt: TGTGCCAGCAGCTTTGGGAGGGGGGGCGAAGAGACCCAGTACTTC; cdr3_aa: CASSFGRGGEETQYF
v_call: TRBV18; d_call: TRBD2; clone_size: once; j_call: TRBJ2-5; cdr3_nt: TGTGCCAGCTCACCAGCGGGAGGGCAAGAGACCCAGTACTTC; cdr3_aa: CASSPAGGQETQYF
v_call: TRBV4-1; d_call: TRBD1; clone_size: NA; j_call: TRBJ2-7; cdr3_nt: TGCGCCAGCAGCCAAGAGCTCCCAAGATTGACAGGGTTGTACGAGCAGTACTTC; cdr3_aa: CASSQELPRLTGLYEQYF
v_call: TRBV11-2; d_call: NA; clone_size: NA; j_call: TRBJ2-7; cdr3_nt: TGTGCCAGCAGCCATCACTACGAGCAGTACTTC; cdr3_aa: CASSHHYEQYF
v_call: TRBV28; d_call: TRBD1; clone_size: NA; j_call: TRBJ2-7; cdr3_nt: TGTGCCAGCAGTTCCGGACAGGGGTACTCCTACGAGCAGTACTTC; cdr3_aa: CASSSGQGYSYEQYF
v_call: TRBV19; d_call: NA; clone_size: few; j_call: TRBJ2-5; cdr3_nt: TGTGCCAGTGCGGCCGGGCGGGGGCGACCTCAAGAGACCCAGTACTTC; cdr3_aa: CASAAGRGRPQETQYF
v_call: TRBV11-1; d_call: TRBD1; clone_size: once; j_call: TRBJ2-3; cdr3_nt: TGTGCCAGCAGCGTACAGGGGGATACGCAGTATTTT; cdr3_aa: CASSVQGDTQYF
v_call: TRBV7-2; d_call: NA; clone_size: once; j_call: TRBJ1-2; cdr3_nt: TGTGCCAGCAGCTTAAGGGGGGGAGTAGATGGCTACACCTTC; cdr3_aa: CASSLRGGVDGYTF
v_call: TRBV6-1; d_call: TRBD2; clone_size: NA; j_call: TRBJ2-3; cdr3_nt: TGTGCCAGCAGTGACATAGCGGGAGGGCCATGGGATACGCAGTATTTT; cdr3_aa: CASSDIAGGPWDTQYF
v_call: TRBV6-6; d_call: NA; clone_size: few; j_call: TRBJ2-7; cdr3_nt: TGTGCCAGCAGCCGCCAACAGGGTAGCTACGAGCAGTACTTC; cdr3_aa: CASSRQQGSYEQYF